This T cell receptor (beta chain) was found in a study of Graves' ophthalmopathy and Graves' hyperthyroidism. With 3 bases removed from V and 8 bases from J, the gap between germline ends came to 14 bases. This CDR3 has 13 residues. Germline V lookup: CDR1 SQVTM, CDR2 ANQGSEA. Findings of the study overall: Also, most clonotypes expanded in the thyroid above 0.001 frequency appeared in blood.

Amplifying from RNA transcripts, the study obtained TCR beta CDR3 regions. Scientists carried out first-round RT-PCR using HTBI primers and then a second-round multiplex PCR. MiXCR was run by TCRdb on the multiplex PCR reads, yielding one entry per CDR3 protein. The sample carries around 1.1 million distinct CDR3 sequences, about two fifths recorded once. A word on this clonotype: The antigen remains undetermined.

The sequenced sample was peripheral blood or thyroid tissue (not recorded which). The receptor comes from an adult man with Graves' hyperthyroidism. V is TRBV29-1 and J is TRBJ1-3; unclear D gene. In nucleotides, the CDR3 is TGCAGCGTTGATGTAGGCTATGGCTACACCATATATTTT. Its translation: CSVDVGYGYTIYF.